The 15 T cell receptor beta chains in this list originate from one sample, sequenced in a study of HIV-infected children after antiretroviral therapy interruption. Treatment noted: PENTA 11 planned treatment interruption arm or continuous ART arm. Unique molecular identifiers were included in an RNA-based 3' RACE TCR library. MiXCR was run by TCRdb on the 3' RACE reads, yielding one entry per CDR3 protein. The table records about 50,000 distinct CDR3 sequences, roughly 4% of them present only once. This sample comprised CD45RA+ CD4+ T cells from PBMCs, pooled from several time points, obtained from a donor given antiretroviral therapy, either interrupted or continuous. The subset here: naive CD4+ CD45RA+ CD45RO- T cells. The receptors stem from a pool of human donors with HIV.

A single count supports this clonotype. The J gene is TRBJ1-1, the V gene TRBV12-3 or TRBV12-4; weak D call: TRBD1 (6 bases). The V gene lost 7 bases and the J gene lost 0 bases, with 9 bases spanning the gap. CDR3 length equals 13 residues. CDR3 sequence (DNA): TGTGCCAGCAAACAGGGATTGAACACTGAAGCTTTCTTT. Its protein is CASKQGLNTEAFF.

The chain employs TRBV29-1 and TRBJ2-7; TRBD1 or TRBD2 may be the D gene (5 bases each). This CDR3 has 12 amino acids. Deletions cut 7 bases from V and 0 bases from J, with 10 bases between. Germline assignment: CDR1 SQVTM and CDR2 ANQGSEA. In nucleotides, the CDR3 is TGCAGCGCGGGGCTTAGCTCCTACGAGCAGTACTTC. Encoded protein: CSAGLSSYEQYF.

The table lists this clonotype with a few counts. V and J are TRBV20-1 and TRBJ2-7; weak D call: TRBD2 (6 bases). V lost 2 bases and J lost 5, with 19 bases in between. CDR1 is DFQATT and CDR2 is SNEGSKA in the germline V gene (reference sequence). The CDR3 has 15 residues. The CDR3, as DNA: TGCAGTGCTAGATCCGTTACGGGCAGGGAGGACGAGCAGTACTTC. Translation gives CSARSVTGREDEQYF.

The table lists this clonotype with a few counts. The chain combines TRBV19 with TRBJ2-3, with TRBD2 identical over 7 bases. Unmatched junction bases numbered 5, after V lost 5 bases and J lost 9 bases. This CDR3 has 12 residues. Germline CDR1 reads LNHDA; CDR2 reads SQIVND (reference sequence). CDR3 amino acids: CASSAGDYTQYF. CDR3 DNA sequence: TGTGCCAGTAGTGCGGGGGATTACACGCAGTATTTT.

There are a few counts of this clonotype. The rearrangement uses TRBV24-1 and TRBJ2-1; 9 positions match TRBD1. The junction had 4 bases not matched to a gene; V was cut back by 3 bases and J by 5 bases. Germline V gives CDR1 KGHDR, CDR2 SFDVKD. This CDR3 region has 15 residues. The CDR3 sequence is CATSDPRTGDNEQFF. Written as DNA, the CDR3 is TGTGCCACCAGTGATCCCCGGACAGGGGACAATGAGCAGTTCTTC.

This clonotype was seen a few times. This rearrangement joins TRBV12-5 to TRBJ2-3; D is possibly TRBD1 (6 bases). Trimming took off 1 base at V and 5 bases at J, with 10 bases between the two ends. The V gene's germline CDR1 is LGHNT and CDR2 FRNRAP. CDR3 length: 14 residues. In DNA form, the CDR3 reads TGTGCTAGTGGTTTGGGGCAGGGGCAAGATACGCAGTATTTT. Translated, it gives CASGLGQGQDTQYF. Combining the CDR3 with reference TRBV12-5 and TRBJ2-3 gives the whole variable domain DARVTQTPRHKVTEMGQEVTMRCQPILGHNTVFWYRQTMMQGLELLAYFRNRAPLDDSGMPKDRFSAEMPDATLATLKIQPSEPRDSAVYFCASGLGQGQDTQYFGPGTRLTVL.

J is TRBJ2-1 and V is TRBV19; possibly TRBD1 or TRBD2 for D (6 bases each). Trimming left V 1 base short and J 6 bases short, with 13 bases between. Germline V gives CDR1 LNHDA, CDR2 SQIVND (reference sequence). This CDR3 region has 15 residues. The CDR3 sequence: CASSIGGAVTNEQFF. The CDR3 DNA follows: TGTGCCAGTAGTATAGGGGGGGCTGTTACCAATGAGCAGTTCTTC.

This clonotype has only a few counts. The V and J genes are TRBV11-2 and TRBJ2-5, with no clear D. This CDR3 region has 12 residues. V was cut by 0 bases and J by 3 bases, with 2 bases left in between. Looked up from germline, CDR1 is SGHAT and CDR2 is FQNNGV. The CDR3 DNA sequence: TGTGCCAGCAGCTTAGATAAAGAGACCCAGTACTTC. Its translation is CASSLDKETQYF.

CDR3 sequence: CSARKAGITDTQYF. The CDR3 DNA reads as TGCAGTGCCCGGAAGGCGGGAATCACAGATACGCAGTATTTT. V and J are TRBV20-1 and TRBJ2-3; a weak D match, TRBD2 (6 bases). V was clipped by 6 bases and J by 2 bases, with 15 bases between them. Looked up from germline, CDR1 is DFQATT and CDR2 is SNEGSKA (reference sequence). This CDR3 has 14 amino acids.

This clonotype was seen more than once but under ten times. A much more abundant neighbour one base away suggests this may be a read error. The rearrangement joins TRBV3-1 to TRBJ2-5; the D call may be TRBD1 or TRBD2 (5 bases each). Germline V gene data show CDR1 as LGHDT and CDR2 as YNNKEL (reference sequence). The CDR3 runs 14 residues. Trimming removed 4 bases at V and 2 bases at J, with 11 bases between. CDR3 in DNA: TGTGCCAGCAGCCCCCGGGACCGACAAGAGACCCAGTACTTC. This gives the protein CASSPRDRQETQYF.

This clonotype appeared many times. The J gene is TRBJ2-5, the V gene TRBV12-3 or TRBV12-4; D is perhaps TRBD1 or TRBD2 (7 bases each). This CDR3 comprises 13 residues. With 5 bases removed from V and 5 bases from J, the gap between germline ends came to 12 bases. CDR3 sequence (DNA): TGTGCCAGCAGTCCAGGGGGGGGGGAGACCCAGTACTTC. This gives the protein CASSPGGGETQYF.

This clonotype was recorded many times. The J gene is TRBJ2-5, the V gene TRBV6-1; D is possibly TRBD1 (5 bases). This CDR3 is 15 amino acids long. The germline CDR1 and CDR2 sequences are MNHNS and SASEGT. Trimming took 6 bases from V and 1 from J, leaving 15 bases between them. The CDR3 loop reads CASRTRGDSQETQYF. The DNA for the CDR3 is TGTGCCAGCAGAACCCGCGGTGACAGCCAAGAGACCCAGTACTTC.

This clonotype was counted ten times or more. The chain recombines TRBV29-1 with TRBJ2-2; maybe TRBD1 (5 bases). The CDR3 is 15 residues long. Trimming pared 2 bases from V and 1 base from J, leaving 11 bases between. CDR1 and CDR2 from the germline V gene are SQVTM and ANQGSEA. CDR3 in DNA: TGCAGCGTTGAACCCATGGACAAGAACACCGGGGAGCTGTTTTTT. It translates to CSVEPMDKNTGELFF.

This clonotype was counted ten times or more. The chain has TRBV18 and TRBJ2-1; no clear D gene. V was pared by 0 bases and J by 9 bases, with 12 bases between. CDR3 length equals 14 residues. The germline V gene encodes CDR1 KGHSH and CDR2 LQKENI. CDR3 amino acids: CASSPPSGVGEQFF. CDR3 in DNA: TGTGCCAGCTCACCACCGAGTGGGGTGGGTGAGCAGTTCTTC. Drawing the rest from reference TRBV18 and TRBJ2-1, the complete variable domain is NAGVMQNPRHLVRRRGQEARLRCSPMKGHSHVYWYRQLPEEGLKFMVYLQKENIIDESGMPKERFSAEFPKEGPSILRIQQVVRGDSAAYFCASSPPSGVGEQFFGPGTRLTVL.

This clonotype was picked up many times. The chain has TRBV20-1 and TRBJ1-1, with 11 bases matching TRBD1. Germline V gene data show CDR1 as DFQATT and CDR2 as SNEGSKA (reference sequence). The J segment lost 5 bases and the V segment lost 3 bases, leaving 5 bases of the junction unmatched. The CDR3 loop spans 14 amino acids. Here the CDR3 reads CSARPGTGGTEAFF. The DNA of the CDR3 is TGCAGTGCTAGGCCCGGGACAGGGGGTACTGAAGCTTTCTTT.